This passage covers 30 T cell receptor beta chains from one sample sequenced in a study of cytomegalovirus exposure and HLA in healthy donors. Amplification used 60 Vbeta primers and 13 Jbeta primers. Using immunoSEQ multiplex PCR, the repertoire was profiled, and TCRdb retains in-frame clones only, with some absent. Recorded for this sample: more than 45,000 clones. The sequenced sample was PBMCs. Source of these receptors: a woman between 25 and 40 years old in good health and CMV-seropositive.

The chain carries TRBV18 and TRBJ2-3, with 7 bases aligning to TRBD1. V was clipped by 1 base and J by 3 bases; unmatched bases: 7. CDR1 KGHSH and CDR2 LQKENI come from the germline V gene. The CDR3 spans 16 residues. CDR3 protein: CASSPQGARSTDTQYF. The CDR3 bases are TGTGCCAGCTCACCACAGGGGGCTCGGAGTACAGATACGCAGTATTTT.

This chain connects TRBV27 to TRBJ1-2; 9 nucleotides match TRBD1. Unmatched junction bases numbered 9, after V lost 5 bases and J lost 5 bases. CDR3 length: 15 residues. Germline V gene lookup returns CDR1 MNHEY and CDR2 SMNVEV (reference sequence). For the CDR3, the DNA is TGTGCCAGCAGTCCGCTACAGGGGGCGCCTTATGGCTACACCTTC. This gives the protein CASSPLQGAPYGYTF.

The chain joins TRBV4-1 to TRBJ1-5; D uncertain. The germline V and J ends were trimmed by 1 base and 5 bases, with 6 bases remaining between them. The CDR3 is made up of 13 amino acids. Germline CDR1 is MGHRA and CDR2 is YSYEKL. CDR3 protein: CASSQGAYQPQHF. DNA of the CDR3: TGCGCCAGCAGCCAAGGGGCGTATCAGCCCCAGCATTTT.

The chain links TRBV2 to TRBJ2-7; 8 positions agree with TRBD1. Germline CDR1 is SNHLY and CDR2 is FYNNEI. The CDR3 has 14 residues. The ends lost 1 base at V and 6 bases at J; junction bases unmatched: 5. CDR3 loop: CASSEGWTGTEQYF. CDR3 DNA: TGTGCCAGCAGTGAAGGTTGGACAGGGACCGAGCAGTACTTC.

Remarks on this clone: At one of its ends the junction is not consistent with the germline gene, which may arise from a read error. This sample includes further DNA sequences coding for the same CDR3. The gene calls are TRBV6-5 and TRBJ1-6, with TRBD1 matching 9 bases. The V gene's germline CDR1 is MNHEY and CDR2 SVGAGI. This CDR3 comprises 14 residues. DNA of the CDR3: TGTGCCAGCAGGACAGGGGGAGGGAATTCACCCCTACACTTT. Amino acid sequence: CASRTGGGNSPLHF.

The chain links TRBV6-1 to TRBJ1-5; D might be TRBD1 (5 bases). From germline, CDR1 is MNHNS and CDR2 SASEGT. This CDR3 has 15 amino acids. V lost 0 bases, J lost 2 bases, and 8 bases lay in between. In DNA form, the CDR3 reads TGTGCCAGCAGTGAAGCGCCGGGGGGCAATCAGCCCCAGCATTTT. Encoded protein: CASSEAPGGNQPQHF.

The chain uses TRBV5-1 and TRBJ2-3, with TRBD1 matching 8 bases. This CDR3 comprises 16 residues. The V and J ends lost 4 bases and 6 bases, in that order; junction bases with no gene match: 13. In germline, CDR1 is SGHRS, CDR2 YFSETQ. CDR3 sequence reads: CASSPRGRGVYDTQYF. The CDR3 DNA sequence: TGCGCCAGCAGCCCCAGGGGGCGCGGCGTATACGATACGCAGTATTTT.

The CDR3, as DNA: TGTGCCAGCAGTTTATGGCAGGGCCTCACTGAAGCTTTCTTT. Amino acid sequence: CASSLWQGLTEAFF. V is TRBV27 and J is TRBJ1-1, with D perhaps matching TRBD1 (5 bases). Germline lookup yields CDR1 MNHEY and CDR2 SMNVEV (reference sequence). V lost 1 base to trimming and J lost 4 bases, with 10 bases between them. This CDR3 is built from 14 residues.

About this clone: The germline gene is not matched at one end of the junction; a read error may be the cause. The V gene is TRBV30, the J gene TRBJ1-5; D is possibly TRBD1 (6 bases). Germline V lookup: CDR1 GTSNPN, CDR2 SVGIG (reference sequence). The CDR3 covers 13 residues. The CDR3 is CAWSQGQSQHQHF. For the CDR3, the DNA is TGTGCCTGGAGCCAAGGACAGTCTCAGCACCAGCATTTT.

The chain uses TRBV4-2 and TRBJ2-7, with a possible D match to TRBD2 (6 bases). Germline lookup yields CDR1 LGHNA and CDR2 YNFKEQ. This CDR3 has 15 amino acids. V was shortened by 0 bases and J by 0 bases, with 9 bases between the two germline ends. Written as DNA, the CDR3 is TGTGCCAGCAGCCAAGAACTAGCCCTCTCCTACGAGCAGTACTTC. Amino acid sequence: CASSQELALSYEQYF.

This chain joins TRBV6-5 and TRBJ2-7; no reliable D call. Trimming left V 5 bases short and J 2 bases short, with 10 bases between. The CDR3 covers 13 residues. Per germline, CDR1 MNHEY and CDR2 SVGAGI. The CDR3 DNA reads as TGTGCCAGCAGTACTGGCAGCGCCTACGAGCAGTACTTC. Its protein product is CASSTGSAYEQYF.

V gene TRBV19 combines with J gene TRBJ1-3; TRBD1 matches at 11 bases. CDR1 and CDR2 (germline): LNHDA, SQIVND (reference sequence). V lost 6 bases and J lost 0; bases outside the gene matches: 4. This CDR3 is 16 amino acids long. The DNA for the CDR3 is TGTGCCAGTAGATGGGACAGGGGGATCTCTGGAAACACCATATATTTT. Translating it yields CASRWDRGISGNTIYF.

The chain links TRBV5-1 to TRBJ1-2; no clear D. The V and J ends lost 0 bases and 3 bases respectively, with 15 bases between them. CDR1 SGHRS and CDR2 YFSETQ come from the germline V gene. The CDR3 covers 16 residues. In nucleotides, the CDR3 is TGCGCCAGCAGCTTGGTTCCCCTGTCCGGTGACTATGGCTACACCTTC. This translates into CASSLVPLSGDYGYTF.

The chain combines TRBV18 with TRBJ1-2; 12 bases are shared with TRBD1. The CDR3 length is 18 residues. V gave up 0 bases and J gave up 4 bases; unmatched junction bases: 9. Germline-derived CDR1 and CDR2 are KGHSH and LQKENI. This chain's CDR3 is CASSPPSGTGGASYGYTF. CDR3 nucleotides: TGTGCCAGCTCACCACCGAGCGGGACAGGGGGCGCAAGCTATGGCTACACCTTC. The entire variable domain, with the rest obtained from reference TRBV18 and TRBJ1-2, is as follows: NAGVMQNPRHLVRRRGQEARLRCSPMKGHSHVYWYRQLPEEGLKFMVYLQKENIIDESGMPKERFSAEFPKEGPSILRIQQVVRGDSAAYFCASSPPSGTGGASYGYTFGSGTRLTVV.

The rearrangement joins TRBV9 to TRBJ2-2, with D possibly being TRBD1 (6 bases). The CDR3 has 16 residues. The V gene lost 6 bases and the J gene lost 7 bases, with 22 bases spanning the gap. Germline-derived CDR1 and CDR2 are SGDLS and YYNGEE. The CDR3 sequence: CASTPQSGAPGGELFF. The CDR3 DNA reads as TGTGCCAGCACCCCCCAGTCAGGGGCGCCCGGCGGGGAGCTGTTTTTT.

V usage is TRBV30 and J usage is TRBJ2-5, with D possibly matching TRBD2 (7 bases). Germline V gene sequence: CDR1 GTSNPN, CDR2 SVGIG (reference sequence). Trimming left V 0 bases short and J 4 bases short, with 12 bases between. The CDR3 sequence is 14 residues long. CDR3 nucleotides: TGTGCCTGGAGTGTAATAGGGGGGGTAGAGACCCAGTACTTC. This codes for CAWSVIGGVETQYF.

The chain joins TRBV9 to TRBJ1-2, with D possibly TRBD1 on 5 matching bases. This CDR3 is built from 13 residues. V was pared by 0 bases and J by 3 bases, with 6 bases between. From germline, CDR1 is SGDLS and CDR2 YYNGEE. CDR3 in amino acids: CASSVEQDYGYTF. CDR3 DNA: TGTGCCAGCAGCGTAGAACAGGACTATGGCTACACCTTC.

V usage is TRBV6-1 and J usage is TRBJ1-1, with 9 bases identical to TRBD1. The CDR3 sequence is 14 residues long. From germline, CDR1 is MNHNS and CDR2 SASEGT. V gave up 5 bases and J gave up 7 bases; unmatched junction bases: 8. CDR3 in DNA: TGTGCCAGCAGTTCCCGGACAGGGGTCGGTGAAGCTTTCTTT. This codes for CASSSRTGVGEAFF.

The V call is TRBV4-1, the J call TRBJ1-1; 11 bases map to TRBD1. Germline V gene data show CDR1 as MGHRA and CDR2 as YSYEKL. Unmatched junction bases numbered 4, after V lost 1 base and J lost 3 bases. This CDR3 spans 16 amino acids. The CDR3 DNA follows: TGCGCCAGCAGCCAAGCAGCGGGACAGGGGGACACTGAAGCTTTCTTT. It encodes CASSQAAGQGDTEAFF.

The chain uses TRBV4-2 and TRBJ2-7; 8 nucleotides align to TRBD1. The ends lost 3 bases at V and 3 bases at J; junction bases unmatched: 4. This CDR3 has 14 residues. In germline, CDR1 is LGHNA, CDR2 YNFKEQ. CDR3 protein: CASSHDGTGYEQYF. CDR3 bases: TGTGCCAGCAGCCATGATGGGACAGGCTACGAGCAGTACTTC.

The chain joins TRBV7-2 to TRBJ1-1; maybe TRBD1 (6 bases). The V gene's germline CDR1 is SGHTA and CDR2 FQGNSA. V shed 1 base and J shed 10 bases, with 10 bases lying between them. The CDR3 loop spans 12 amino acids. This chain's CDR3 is CASSLGGGVAFF. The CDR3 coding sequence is TGTGCCAGCAGCTTAGGAGGGGGGGTAGCTTTCTTT. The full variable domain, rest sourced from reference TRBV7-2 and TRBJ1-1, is GAGVSQSPSNKVTEKGKDVELRCDPISGHTALYWYRQSLGQGLEFLIYFQGNSAPDKSGLPSDRFSAERTGGSVSTLTIQRTQQEDSAVYLCASSLGGGVAFFGQGTRLTVV.

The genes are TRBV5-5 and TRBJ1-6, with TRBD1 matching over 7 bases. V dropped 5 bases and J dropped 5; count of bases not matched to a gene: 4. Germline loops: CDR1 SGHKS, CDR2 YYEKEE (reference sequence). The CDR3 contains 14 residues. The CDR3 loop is CASSTTGDNSPLHF. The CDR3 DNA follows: TGTGCCAGCAGTACTACAGGGGATAATTCACCCCTCCACTTT.

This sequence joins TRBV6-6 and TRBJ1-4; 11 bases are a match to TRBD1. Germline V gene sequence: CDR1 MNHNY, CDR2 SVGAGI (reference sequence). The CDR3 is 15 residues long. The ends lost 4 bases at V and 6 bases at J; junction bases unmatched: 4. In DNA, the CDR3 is TGTGCCAGCAGTTTTCCGGGACAGGGGGATGAAAAACTGTTTTTT. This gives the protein CASSFPGQGDEKLFF.

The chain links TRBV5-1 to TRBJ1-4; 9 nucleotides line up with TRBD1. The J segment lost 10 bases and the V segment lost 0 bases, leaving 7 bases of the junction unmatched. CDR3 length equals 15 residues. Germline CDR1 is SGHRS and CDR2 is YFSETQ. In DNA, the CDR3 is TGCGCCAGCAGCTTGGAGTTCGGGACAGGGAGAAAACTGTTTTTT. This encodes CASSLEFGTGRKLFF. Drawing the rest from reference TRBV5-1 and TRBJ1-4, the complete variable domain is KAGVTQTPRYLIKTRGQQVTLSCSPISGHRSVSWYQQTPGQGLQFLFEYFSETQRNKGNFPGRFSGRQFSNSRSEMNVSTLELGDSALYLCASSLEFGTGRKLFFGSGTQLSVL.

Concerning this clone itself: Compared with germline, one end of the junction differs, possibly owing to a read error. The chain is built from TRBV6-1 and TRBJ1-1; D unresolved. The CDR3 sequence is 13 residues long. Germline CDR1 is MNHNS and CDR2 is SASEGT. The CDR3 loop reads CDDERRKNTEAFF. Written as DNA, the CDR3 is TGCGACGACGAGAGGAGGAAGAACACTGAAGCTTTCTTT.

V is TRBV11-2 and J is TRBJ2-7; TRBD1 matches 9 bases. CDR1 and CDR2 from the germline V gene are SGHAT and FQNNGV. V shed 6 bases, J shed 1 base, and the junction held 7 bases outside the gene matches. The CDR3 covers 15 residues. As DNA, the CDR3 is TGTGCCAGCAGAAAGATCGGGACAGGGTCCTACGAGCAGTACTTC. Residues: CASRKIGTGSYEQYF.

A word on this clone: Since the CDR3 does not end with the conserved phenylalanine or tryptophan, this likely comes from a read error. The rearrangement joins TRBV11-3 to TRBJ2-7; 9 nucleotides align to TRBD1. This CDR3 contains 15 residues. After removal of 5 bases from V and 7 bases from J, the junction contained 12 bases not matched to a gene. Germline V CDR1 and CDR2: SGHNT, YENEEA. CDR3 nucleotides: TGTGCCAGCAGCCCCTCGGGACAGGGAGATCCAGAGCAGTACCTC. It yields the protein CASSPSGQGDPEQYL.

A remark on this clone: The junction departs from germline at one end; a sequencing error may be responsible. The CDR3 bases are TGTGCCGGGAGTGTTTCGGACGGGGAGGTAGATACGCAGTATTTT. As protein: CAGSVSDGEVDTQYF. The genes are TRBV30 and TRBJ2-3; D may be TRBD2 (6 bases). Germline-derived CDR1 and CDR2 are GTSNPN and SVGIG (reference sequence). The CDR3 has 15 residues.

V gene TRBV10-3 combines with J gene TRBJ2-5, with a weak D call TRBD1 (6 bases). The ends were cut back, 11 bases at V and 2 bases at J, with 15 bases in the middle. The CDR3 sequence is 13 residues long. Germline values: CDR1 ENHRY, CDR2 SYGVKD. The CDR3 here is CAVGRDKQETQYF. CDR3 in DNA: TGTGCCGTAGGCAGGGACAAACAAGAGACCCAGTACTTC.

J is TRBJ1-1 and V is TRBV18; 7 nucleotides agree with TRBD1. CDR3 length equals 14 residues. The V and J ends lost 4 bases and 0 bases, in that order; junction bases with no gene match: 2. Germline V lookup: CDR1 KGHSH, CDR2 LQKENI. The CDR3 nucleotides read TGTGCCAGCTCACGGGGACAGCTGAACACTGAAGCTTTCTTT. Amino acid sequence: CASSRGQLNTEAFF.